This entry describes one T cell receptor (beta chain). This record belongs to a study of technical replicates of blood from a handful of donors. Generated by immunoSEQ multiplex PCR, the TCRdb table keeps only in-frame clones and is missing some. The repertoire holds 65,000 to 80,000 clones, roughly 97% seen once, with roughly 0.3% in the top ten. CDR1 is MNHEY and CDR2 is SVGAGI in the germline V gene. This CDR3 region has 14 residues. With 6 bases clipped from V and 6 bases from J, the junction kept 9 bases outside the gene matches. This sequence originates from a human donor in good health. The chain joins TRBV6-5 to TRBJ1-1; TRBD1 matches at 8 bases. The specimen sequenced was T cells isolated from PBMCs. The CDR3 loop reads CASSYPGQVPEAFF. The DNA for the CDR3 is TGTGCCAGCAGCTACCCGGGACAGGTCCCTGAAGCTTTCTTT.